The clone carrying this T cell receptor beta chain was picked up many times. Antigen: not known. A J-beta primer mix and a sample-barcoded 5' primer were used in a second PCR of about 7 to 12 cycles. Each CDR3 protein is one row after TCRdb ran MiXCR on the 5' RACE reads. The sample yields approximately 700,000 distinct CDR3 sequences, 32% seen once. The sample is drawn from a study of blood T cells in healthy people across ages. Study-wide findings and caveats: Because sorting was not performed, PBMCs prevented conclusive naive versus antigen-experienced comparison.

The CDR3 totals 16 residues. Germline CDR1 DFQATT, CDR2 SNEGSKA (reference sequence). V lost 0 bases and J lost 4; bases outside the gene matches: 8. Every donor contributed roughly 10 milliliters of peripheral blood by blood draw. The sequence was obtained from an elderly woman in good health. The V call is TRBV20-1, the J call TRBJ2-3, with 9 positions matching TRBD2. Sequencing was done on a sample of blood. DNA for the CDR3: TGCAGTGCTAGAGATAGGCTAGCGGGGAGAGCAGATACGCAGTATTTT. Translating it yields CSARDRLAGRADTQYF.